The rows below give T cell receptor beta chains drawn from one sample of a study of blood T cell repertoires in COVID-19. Generated by immunoSEQ multiplex PCR, the TCRdb table keeps only in-frame clones and is missing some. The sample contains 150,000 to 200,000 clones, 86% of which appear only once. The sample consisted of PBMCs or T cells enriched from blood (not recorded which). The receptors derive from a woman aged 30 to 39 who had recovered from COVID-19. CDR3s leave out the opening cysteine and the closing phenylalanine or tryptophan.

J gene | V gene | CDR3 protein
TRBJ2-5 | TRBV5-1 | ASSRVSGRAKIQETQY
TRBJ1-4 | TRBV19 | ASSPTAATNEKLF
TRBJ2-5 | TRBV27 | ASSSLDRQETQY
TRBJ1-4 | TRBV9 | ASSESGGEKLF
TRBJ1-4 | TRBV29-1 | SVGGRATNEKLF
TRBJ2-7 | TRBV2 | ASQDSYPGLDYEQY
TRBJ1-1 | TRBV12-3/TRBV12-4 | ASMIRGEAF
TRBJ2-1 | TRBV9 | ASSGDRGLEDEQF
TRBJ2-5 | TRBV7-6 | ASSPQGQNQETQY
TRBJ1-1 | TRBV28 | ASSIRGGNTEAF
TRBJ2-1 | TRBV15 | ATSRSRDEQF
TRBJ1-1 | TRBV7-8 | ASSLQGDTEAF
TRBJ2-2 | TRBV28 | ASSPAGGDTGELF
TRBJ1-2 | TRBV2 | ASSITGNYGYT
TRBJ2-7 | TRBV27 | ASSSPSAGSYEQY
TRBJ2-1 | TRBV19 | ASSTRTSGRAGNEQF
TRBJ2-7 | TRBV4-1 | ASSQEEGARSSYEQY
TRBJ1-4 | TRBV19 | ASSNGGREKLF
TRBJ2-1 | TRBV5-1 | ASSSGQPGHEQF
TRBJ2-1 | TRBV7-8 | ASSGGRVINEQF
TRBJ1-5 | TRBV6-5 | ASSRAGGENQPQH
TRBJ2-7 | TRBV11-2 | ASSLGHRSSYEQY
TRBJ1-1 | TRBV2 | ASGGTGNTEAF
TRBJ2-7 | TRBV30 | AWTGLVTYEQY
TRBJ2-1 | TRBV2 | ASSGLAGAGF
TRBJ2-7 | TRBV3-1/TRBV3-2 | ASSQGGYYEQY
TRBJ2-7 | TRBV18 | ASSRQGAYEQY
TRBJ1-2 | TRBV6-5 | ATSRDRFSGYT
TRBJ2-6 | TRBV10-3 | AIGTLVSGANVLT
TRBJ2-7 | TRBV12-5 | ASGLVMGGVVYEQY
TRBJ1-2 | TRBV6-1 | ASSERGYYGYT
TRBJ2-7 | TRBV15 | ATSRDHGQGLEQY
TRBJ1-6 | TRBV9 | ASSVGDSYNSPLH
TRBJ2-5 | TRBV7-9 | ASSSDRDQETQY
TRBJ2-6 | TRBV5-1 | ASSLSSSSGANVLT
TRBJ1-6 | TRBV5-1 | ASSPTGRSYNSPLH
TRBJ1-4 | TRBV28 | ASSSGQGGTNEKLF
TRBJ2-1 | TRBV28 | ASSLSAGGLVYEQF
TRBJ1-1 | TRBV28 | ASSLPGWEAF
TRBJ1-2 | TRBV5-1 | ASSEQGYYGYT
TRBJ2-2 | TRBV2 | ASSVTSGGNTGELF
TRBJ2-1 | TRBV19 | ASSIAQGGRAYNEQF
TRBJ2-7 | TRBV5-4 | ASSLAVDREREQY
TRBJ2-3 | TRBV5-1 | ASSSSGEVPPTQY
TRBJ2-7 | TRBV7-8 | ASSLASGLIGNEQY
TRBJ1-3 | TRBV10-3 | AISESTGQATGNTIY
TRBJ2-1 | TRBV3-1/TRBV3-2 | ASSQPPADNEQF
TRBJ1-6 | TRBV6-5 | ASTRGGEVSPLH
TRBJ1-1 | TRBV28 | ASTTRSGGRNTEAF
TRBJ2-1 | TRBV7-8 | ASSPGGSLYNEQF
TRBJ2-7 | TRBV18 | ASSPSQTSQGLYEQY
TRBJ2-7 | TRBV4-1 | ASSTEREPYEQY
TRBJ1-2 | TRBV29-1 | SVVQGDGYT
TRBJ2-4 | TRBV25-1 | ASSESDRRQY